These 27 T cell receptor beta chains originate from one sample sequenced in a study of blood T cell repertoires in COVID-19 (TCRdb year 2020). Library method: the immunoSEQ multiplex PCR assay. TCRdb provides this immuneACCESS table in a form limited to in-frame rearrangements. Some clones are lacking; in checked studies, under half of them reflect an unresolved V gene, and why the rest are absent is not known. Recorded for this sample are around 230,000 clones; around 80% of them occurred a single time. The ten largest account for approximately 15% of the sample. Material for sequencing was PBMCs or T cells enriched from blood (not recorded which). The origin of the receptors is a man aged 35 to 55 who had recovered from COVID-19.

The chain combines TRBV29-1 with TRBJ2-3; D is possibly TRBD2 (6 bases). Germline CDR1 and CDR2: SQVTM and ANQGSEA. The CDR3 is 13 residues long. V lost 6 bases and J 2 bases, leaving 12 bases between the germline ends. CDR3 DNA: TGCAGCGTGCGGGGACGGAACACAGATACGCAGTATTTT. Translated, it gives CSVRGRNTDTQYF.

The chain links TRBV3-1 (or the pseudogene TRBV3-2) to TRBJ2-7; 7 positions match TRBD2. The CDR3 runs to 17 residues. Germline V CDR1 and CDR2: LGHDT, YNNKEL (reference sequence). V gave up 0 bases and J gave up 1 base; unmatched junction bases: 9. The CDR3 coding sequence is TGTGCCAGCAGCCAAGATCACCCCCAGCGGGGTTCCTACGAGCAGTACTTC. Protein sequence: CASSQDHPQRGSYEQYF.

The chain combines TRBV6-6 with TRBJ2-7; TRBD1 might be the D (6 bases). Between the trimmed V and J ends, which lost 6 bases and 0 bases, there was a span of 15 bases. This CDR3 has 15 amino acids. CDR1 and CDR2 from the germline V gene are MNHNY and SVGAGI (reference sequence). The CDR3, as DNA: TGTGCCAGCAGCACAACCACAGGGAGCTCCTACGAGCAGTACTTC. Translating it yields CASSTTTGSSYEQYF.

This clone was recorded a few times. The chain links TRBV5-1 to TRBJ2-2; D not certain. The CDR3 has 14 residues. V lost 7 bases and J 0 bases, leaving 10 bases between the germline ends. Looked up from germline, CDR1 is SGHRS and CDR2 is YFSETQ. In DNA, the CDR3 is TGCGCCAGCCTGCCCCAGACGAACACCGGGGAGCTGTTTTTT. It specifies CASLPQTNTGELFF.

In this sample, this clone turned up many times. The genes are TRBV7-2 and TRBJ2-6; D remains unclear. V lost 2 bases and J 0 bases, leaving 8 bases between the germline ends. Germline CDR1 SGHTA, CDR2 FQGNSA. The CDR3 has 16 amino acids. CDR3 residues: CASSLNQVSGANVLTF. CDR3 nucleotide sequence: TGTGCCAGCAGCTTAAATCAGGTCTCTGGGGCCAACGTCCTGACTTTC.

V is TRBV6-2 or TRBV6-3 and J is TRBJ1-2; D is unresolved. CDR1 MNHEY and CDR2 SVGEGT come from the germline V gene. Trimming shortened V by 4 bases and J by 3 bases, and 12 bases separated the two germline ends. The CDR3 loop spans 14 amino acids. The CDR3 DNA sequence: TGTGCCAGCAGTTCGAGCAGACTTTACTATGGCTACACCTTC. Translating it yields CASSSSRLYYGYTF.

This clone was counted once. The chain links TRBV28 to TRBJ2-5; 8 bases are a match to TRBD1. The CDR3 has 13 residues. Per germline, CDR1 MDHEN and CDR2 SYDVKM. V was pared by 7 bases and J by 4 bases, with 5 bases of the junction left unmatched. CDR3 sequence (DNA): TGTGCCAGCACACGACAGGGGCGAGAGACCCAGTACTTC. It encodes CASTRQGRETQYF.

CDR3 loop: CASSPQGTRYGYTF. In DNA, the CDR3 is TGTGCCAGCAGTCCGCAGGGGACCCGATATGGCTACACCTTC. The gene calls are TRBV28 and TRBJ1-2, with D perhaps TRBD1 (6 bases). Trimming cost V 5 bases and J 5 bases, with 15 bases left between them. The CDR3 is made up of 14 amino acids. CDR1 is MDHEN and CDR2 is SYDVKM in the germline V gene.

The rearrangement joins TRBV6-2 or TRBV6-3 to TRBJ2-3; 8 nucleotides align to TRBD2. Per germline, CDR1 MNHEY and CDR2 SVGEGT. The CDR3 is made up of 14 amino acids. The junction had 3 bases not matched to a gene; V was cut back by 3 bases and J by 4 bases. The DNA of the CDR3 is TGTGCCAGCAGTTATCGGGGGGGCCCAGATACGCAGTATTTT. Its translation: CASSYRGGPDTQYF.

The CDR3 DNA reads as TGTGCCAGCAGCTTCAGGGGGAACACTGAAGCTTTCTTT. Translating it yields CASSFRGNTEAFF. The chain employs TRBV11-2 and TRBJ1-1, with D maybe TRBD1 (6 bases). CDR1 and CDR2 (germline): SGHAT, FQNNGV. The CDR3 covers 13 residues. V lost 3 bases to trimming and J lost 1 base, with 6 bases between them.

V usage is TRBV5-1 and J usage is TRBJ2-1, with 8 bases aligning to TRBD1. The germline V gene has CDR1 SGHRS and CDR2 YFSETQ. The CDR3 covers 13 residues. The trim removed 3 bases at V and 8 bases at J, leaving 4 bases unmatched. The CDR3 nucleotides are TGCGCCAGCAGCTCGTTGGACAGGGATGAGCAGTTCTTC. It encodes CASSSLDRDEQFF.

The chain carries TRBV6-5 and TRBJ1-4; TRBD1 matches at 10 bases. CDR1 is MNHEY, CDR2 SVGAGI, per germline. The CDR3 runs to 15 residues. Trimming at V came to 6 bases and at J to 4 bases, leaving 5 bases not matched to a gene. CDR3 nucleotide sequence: TGTGCCAGCAGGCCGACAGGGGGCATTAATGAAAAACTGTTTTTT. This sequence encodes CASRPTGGINEKLFF.

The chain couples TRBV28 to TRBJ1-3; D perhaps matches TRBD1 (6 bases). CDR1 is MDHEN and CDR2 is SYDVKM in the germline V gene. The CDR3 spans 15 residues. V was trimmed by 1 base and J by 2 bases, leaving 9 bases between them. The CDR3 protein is CASSLLQGTGNTIYF. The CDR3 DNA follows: TGTGCCAGCAGTTTATTACAGGGTACTGGAAACACCATATATTTT.

The CDR3 is CASSPTGGGSPLHF. The CDR3 DNA reads TGTGCCAGCAGCCCCACAGGGGGCGGTTCACCCCTCCACTTT. The gene calls are TRBV9 and TRBJ1-6, with TRBD1 matching 9 bases. V lost 4 bases to trimming and J lost 9 bases; unmatched junction nucleotides: 5. CDR1 and CDR2 (germline): SGDLS, YYNGEE. The CDR3 runs 14 residues.

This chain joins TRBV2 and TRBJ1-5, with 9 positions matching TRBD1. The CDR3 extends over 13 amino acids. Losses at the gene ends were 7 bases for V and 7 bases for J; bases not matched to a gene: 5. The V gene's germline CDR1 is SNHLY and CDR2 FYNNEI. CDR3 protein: CASTGQGRQPQHF. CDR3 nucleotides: TGTGCCAGCACGGGACAGGGTAGACAGCCCCAGCATTTT.

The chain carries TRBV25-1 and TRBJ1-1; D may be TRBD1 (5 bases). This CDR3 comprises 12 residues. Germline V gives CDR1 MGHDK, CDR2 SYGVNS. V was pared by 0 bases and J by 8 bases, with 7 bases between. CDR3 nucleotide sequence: TGTGCCAGCAGTGAATACAACAGGGAAGCTTTCTTT. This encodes CASSEYNREAFF.

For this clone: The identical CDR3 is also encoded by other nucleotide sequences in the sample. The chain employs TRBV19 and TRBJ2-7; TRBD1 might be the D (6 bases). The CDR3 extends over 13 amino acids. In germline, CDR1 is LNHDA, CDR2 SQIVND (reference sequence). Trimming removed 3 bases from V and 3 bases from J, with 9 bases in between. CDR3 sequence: CASSIRGGYEQYF. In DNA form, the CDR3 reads TGTGCCAGTAGTATTAGAGGGGGCTACGAGCAGTACTTC.

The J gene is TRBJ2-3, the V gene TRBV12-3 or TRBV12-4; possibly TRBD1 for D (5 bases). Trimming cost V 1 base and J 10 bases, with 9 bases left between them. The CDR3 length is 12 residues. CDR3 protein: CASSLGQGAQYF. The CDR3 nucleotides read TGTGCCAGCAGTTTAGGGCAGGGCGCGCAGTATTTT.

The chain's CDR3 is CASSLEAGGGNEQFF. In DNA, the CDR3 is TGTGCCAGCAGCTTAGAAGCGGGCGGGGGGAATGAGCAGTTCTTC. The chain combines TRBV7-2 with TRBJ2-1, with TRBD2 matching over 8 bases. Germline loops: CDR1 SGHTA, CDR2 FQGNSA. V trimming: 1 base; J trimming: 7 bases; junction bases outside the gene matches: 6. The CDR3 extends over 15 amino acids.

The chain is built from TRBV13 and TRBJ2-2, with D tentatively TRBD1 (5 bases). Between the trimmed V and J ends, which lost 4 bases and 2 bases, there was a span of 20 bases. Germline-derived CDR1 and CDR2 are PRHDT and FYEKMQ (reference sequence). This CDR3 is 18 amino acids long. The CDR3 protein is CASSSTFTGRENTGELFF. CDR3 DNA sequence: TGTGCCAGCAGCTCTACATTTACCGGCAGGGAAAACACCGGGGAGCTGTTTTTT. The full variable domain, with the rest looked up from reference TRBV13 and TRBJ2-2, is AAGVIQSPRHLIKEKRETATLKCYPIPRHDTVYWYQQGPGQDPQFLISFYEKMQSDKGSIPDRFSAQQFSDYHSELNMSSLELGDSALYFCASSSTFTGRENTGELFFGEGSRLTVL.

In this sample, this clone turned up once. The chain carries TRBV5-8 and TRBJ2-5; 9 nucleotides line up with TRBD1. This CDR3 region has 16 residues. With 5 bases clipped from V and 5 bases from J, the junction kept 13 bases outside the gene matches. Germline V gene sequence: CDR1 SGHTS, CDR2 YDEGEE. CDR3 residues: CASRYPPGQGRETQYF. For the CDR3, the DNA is TGTGCCAGCAGGTATCCGCCGGGACAGGGAAGGGAGACCCAGTACTTC. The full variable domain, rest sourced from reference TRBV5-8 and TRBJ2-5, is EAGVTQSPTHLIKTRGQQATLRCSPISGHTSVYWYQQALGLGLQFLLWYDEGEERNRGNFPPRFSGRQFPNYSSELNVNALELEDSALYLCASRYPPGQGRETQYFGPGTRLLVL.

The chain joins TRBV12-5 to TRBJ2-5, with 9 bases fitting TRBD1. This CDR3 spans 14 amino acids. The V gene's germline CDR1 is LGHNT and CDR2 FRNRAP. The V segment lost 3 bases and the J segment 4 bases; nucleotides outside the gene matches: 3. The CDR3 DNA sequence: TGTGCTAGTGGTTTCGGACAGGGGCCAGAGACCCAGTACTTC. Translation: CASGFGQGPETQYF.

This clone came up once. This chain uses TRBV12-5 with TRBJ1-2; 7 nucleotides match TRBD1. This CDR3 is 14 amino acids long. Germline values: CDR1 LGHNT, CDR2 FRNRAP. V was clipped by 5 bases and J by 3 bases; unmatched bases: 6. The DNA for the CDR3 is TGTGCTAGTGGTCCGACAGGGACCGACTATGGCTACACCTTC. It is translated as CASGPTGTDYGYTF.

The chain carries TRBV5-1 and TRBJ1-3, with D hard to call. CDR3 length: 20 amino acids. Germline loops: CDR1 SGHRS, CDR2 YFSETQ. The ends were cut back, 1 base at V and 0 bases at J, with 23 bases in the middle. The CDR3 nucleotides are TGCGCCAGCAGCTTGAACTCGGGAGCAAAGAACGCCGACTCTGGAAACACCATATATTTT. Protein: CASSLNSGAKNADSGNTIYF. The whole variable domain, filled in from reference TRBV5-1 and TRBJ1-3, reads KAGVTQTPRYLIKTRGQQVTLSCSPISGHRSVSWYQQTPGQGLQFLFEYFSETQRNKGNFPGRFSGRQFSNSRSEMNVSTLELGDSALYLCASSLNSGAKNADSGNTIYFGEGSWLTVV.

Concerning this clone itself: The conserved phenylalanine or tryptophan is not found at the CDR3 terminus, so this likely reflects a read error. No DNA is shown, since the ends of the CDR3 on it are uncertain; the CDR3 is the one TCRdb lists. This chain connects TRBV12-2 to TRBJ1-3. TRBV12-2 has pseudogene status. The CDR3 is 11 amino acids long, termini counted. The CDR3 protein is CASRHGGAGPL.

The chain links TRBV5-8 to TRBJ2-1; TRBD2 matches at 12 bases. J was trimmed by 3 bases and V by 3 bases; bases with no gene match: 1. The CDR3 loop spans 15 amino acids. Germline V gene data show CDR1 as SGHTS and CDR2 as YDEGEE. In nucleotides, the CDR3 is TGTGCCAGCAGCTGGACTAGCGGGATCTACAATGAGCAGTTCTTC. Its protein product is CASSWTSGIYNEQFF.

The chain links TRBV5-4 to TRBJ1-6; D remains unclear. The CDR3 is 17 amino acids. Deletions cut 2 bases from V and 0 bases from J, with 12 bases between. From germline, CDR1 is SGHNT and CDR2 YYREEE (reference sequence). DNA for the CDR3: TGTGCCAGCAGCTTTGGGAGAATCAGCTCCTATAATTCACCCCTCCACTTT. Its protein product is CASSFGRISSYNSPLHF.